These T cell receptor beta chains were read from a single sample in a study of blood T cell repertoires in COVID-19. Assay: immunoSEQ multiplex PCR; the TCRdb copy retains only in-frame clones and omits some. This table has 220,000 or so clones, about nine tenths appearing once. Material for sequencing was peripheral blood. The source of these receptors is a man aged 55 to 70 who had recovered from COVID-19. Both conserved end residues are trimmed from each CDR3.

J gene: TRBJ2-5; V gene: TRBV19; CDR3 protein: ASSIVGLAGETQY
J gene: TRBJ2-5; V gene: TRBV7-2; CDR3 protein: ASSLAGGQPIKETQY
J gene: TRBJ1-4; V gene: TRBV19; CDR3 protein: ASSPLREKLF
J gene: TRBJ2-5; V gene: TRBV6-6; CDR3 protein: ASGNLGGETQY
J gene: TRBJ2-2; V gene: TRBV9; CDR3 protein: ASSSRYGIRSNTGELF
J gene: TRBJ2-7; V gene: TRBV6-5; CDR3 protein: ASSQDRGPYEQY
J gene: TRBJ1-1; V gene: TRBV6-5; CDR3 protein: ASSYSGTEERAF
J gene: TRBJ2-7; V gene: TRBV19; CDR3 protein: ASSMQGGVGAHEQY
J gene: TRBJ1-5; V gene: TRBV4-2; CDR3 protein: ASSPDRGSPEPQH
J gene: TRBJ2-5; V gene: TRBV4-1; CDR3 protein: ASSQDAGEETQY
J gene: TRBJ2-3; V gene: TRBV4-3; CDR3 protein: ASSPQFPSSGTDTQY
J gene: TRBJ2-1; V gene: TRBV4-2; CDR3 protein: ASSPGLAGVGEQF
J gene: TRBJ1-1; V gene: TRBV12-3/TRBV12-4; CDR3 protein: ASSLRVNTEAF
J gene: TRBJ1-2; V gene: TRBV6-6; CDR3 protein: ATRDRGQDYGYT
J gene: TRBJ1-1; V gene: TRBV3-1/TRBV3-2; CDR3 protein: ASRGQPGRAF
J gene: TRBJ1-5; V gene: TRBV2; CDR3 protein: ASIQGAGSNQPQH
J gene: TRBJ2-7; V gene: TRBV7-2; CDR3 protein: ASSLSGTPEQY
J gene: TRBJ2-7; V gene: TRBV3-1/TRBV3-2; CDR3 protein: ASSHLVGWPEQY
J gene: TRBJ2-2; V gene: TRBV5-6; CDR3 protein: ASSLVAVPNTGELF
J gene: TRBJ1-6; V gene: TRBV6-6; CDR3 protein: ASSRTGTGDSSYNSPLH
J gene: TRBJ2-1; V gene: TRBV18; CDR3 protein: ASEREPYNEQF
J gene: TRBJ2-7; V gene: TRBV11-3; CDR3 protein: ASSIKAGAEQY
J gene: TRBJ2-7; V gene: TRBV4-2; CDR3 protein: ASSLAKTSGFYEQY
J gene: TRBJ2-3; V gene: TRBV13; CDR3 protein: ATVGGGLYTQY
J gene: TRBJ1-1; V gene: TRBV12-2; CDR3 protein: ASRQDGGQGANTEAF
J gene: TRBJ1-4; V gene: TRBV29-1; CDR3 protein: SVAPTGLGEKLF
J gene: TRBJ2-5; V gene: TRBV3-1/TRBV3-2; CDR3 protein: ASSQLSGLSETQY
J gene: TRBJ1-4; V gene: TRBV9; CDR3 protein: ASSVAGGAGEKLF
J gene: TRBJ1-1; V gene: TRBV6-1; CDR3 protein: ASSDMGRPRGAEAF
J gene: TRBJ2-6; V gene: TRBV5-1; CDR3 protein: ASSVTGLAASGANVLT
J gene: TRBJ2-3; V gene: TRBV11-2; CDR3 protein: ATKTDPSTDTQY
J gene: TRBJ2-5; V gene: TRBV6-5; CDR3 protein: ASRPGTKKETQY